This is a list of T cell receptor beta chains from one sample in a study of cytomegalovirus exposure and HLA in healthy donors. Profiled with immunoSEQ multiplex PCR; TCRdb holds only in-frame clones, not every one. The sample gives about 130,000 clones, roughly 80% of which show up once; 1% to 1.5% is in the top ten. Material: PBMCs. Receptor source: a girl aged 2-10 years in good health and CMV-seronegative. Both conserved end residues are part of each CDR3. The D gene is left open where the match is weak. Rows may omit the clone size; those that give it use once, few, many or a size class.

v_gene	abundance	j_gene	d_gene	CDR3nt	CDR3aa
TRBV6-5	.	TRBJ1-2	TRBD1	TGTGCCAGCAGTTACGGGCAGGGGGCGAGCGGCTACACCTTC	CASSYGQGASGYTF
TRBV11-2	.	TRBJ1-5	TRBD1	TGTGCCAGCAGCTCTGGGACAGGGAAGGGGAGCAATCAGCCCCAGCATTTT	CASSSGTGKGSNQPQHF
TRBV5-6	.	TRBJ2-1	.	TGTGCCAGCAGCCCTTACTCAGGACATTCAACTTACAATGAGCAGTTCTTC	CASSPYSGHSTYNEQFF
TRBV4-1	.	TRBJ1-5	TRBD1	TGCGCCAGCAGCCAGGACAGGGACCAGCCCCAGCATTTT	CASSQDRDQPQHF
TRBV30	.	TRBJ2-1	TRBD2	TGTGCCTGGAGGAGACTAGCGTTTTCACACAGTGAGCAGTTCTTC	CAWRRLAFSHSEQFF
TRBV2	.	TRBJ2-7	TRBD1	TGTGCCAGCAGGCGACCGGGACAGGGAAACTACGAGCAGTACTTC	CASRRPGQGNYEQYF
TRBV27	once	TRBJ1-1	.	TGTGCCAGCAGTTTATCCGCCGGTACTGAAGCTTTCTTT	CASSLSAGTEAFF
TRBV7-9	.	TRBJ2-3	TRBD2	TGTGCCAGCAGCTTCGGGCGGGGGGGCCGGGGTACGCAGTATTTT	CASSFGRGGRGTQYF
TRBV5-6	.	TRBJ2-7	TRBD1	TGTGCCAGCAGCTTGGTGGGACAGGGAATTGTTTACGAGCAGTACTTC	CASSLVGQGIVYEQYF
TRBV7-9	.	TRBJ2-3	TRBD1	TGTGCCAGCAGCTTAGTGGGACAGGTTAGGACAGATACGCAGTATTTT	CASSLVGQVRTDTQYF
TRBV6-5	.	TRBJ1-2	.	TGTGCCAGCAGTTATCTTCAGGGGAATGGCTACACCTTC	CASSYLQGNGYTF
TRBV5-5	.	TRBJ2-3	.	TGTGCCAGCAGCTTGGTCCCAGTTGTACGATCAGATACGCAGTATTTT	CASSLVPVVRSDTQYF
TRBV7-2	.	TRBJ2-2	TRBD2	TGTGCCAGCAGCTTAAGTCTAGCGGGGGGGCGAGGCGGGGAGCTGTTTTTT	CASSLSLAGGRGGELFF
TRBV13	.	TRBJ1-2	TRBD1	TGTGCCAGCAGCGTCGACAGGGGGTATGGCTACACCTTC	CASSVDRGYGYTF